What follows are 28 T cell receptor beta chains derived from one specimen sequenced in a study of T cells after yellow fever vaccination (dated 2019 in TCRdb). This specimen's treatment or condition label, per the study, means: live attenuated yellow fever vaccine strain. Library construction relied on 5' RACE. Data came from an Illumina HiSeq 2500. The raw public reads went through TCRdb reprocessing: fastp at Q25, MiXCR clone calling, in-frame beta chains kept. Here each entry gathers all rows of one CDR3 protein and keeps the most common genes and DNA. A total of about 110,000 distinct CDR3 sequences appear in this sample, roughly 8.9% of them only once. The top ten clones comprise approximately 24% of the sample. The input for sequencing was CD8+ T cells sorted from PBMCs, taken 45 days after the yellow fever booster vaccination. These receptor sequences come from a man younger than 45 who received the YFV17D yellow fever vaccine.

This clonotype has a count of ten or more. The chain combines TRBV7-7 with TRBJ2-3; D is uncertain. The germline CDR1 and CDR2 sequences are SSHAT and FNYEAQ (reference sequence). This CDR3 comprises 15 residues. The V end lost 1 base, the J end lost 0 bases, and 8 bases lay between the germline ends. CDR3 loop: CASSLEYGSTDTQYF. In DNA form, the CDR3 reads TGTGCCAGCAGCTTAGAATACGGGAGCACAGATACGCAGTATTTT.

This clonotype was recorded at least ten times. This chain links TRBV18 with TRBJ2-7, with 15 bases matching TRBD2. CDR3 size: 16 residues. Germline values: CDR1 KGHSH, CDR2 LQKENI. The J segment lost 3 bases and the V segment lost 3 bases, leaving 3 bases of the junction unmatched. In DNA form, the CDR3 reads TGTGCCAGCTCACCCGGACTAGCGGGAGGGTACTACGAGCAGTACTTC. This codes for CASSPGLAGGYYEQYF.

This clonotype was counted at least ten times. The CDR3 reads CSASATDTQYF. The DNA of the CDR3 is TGCAGCGCCTCTGCCACAGATACGCAGTATTTT. The chain joins TRBV29-1 to TRBJ2-3; D uncertain. This CDR3 spans 11 amino acids. Looked up from germline, CDR1 is SQVTM and CDR2 is ANQGSEA. V lost 7 bases, J lost 2 bases, and 7 bases lay in between.

This clonotype was detected many times. The chain combines TRBV30 with TRBJ2-3; 7 bases match TRBD2. V lost 4 bases, J lost 0 bases, and 7 bases stayed unmatched. Germline CDR1 GTSNPN, CDR2 SVGIG (reference sequence). This CDR3 has 15 residues. CDR3 nucleotides: TGTGCCTGGACGAGAGGCGGGAGTAGCACAGATACGCAGTATTTT. Protein product: CAWTRGGSSTDTQYF.

This clonotype was counted ten times or more. The chain is built from TRBV12-3 or TRBV12-4 and TRBJ2-1, with D perhaps matching TRBD1 or TRBD2 (5 bases each). V lost 7 bases and J 9 bases, leaving 16 bases between the germline ends. The CDR3 is made up of 13 amino acids. CDR3 coding DNA: TGTGCCAGCAATTACCGTGGGGGAGTTGAGCAGTTCTTC. Encoded protein: CASNYRGGVEQFF.

This clonotype has just a few counts. The chain combines TRBV20-1 with TRBJ2-1; tentatively, D is TRBD1 (6 bases). Trimming cost V 3 bases and J 12 bases, with 24 bases left between them. Germline lookup yields CDR1 DFQATT and CDR2 SNEGSKA (reference sequence). This CDR3 is 15 amino acids long. This CDR3 is CSASERFQGPTWQFF. CDR3 coding DNA: TGCAGTGCTAGTGAGAGGTTCCAGGGGCCTACCTGGCAGTTCTTC.

At least ten counts were recorded for this clonotype. The CDR3 protein is CASSLASSDGPFF. The CDR3 DNA sequence: TGCGCCAGCAGCTTGGCCAGCTCGGATGGGCCGTTCTTC. The V call is TRBV5-1, the J call TRBJ2-1; D gene uncertain. Germline CDR1 and CDR2: SGHRS and YFSETQ. Trimming stripped 0 bases from V and 15 bases from J, with 16 bases between. CDR3 length equals 13 residues.

At least ten counts were recorded for this clonotype. The V gene is TRBV11-1, the J gene TRBJ2-7; no firm D call. The CDR3 is 15 residues long. Germline CDR1 is SGHAT and CDR2 is FQDESV (reference sequence). V was shortened by 1 base and J by 0 bases, with 10 bases between the two germline ends. The CDR3 DNA reads TGTGCCAGCAGCTTAGTAATAGGCGGCTCCTACGAGCAGTACTTC. Amino acid sequence: CASSLVIGGSYEQYF.

This clonotype turned up a few times. This chain connects TRBV7-2 to TRBJ2-1; 9 positions agree with TRBD2. The CDR3 contains 16 residues. J lost 6 bases, V lost 1 base, and 7 bases had no gene match. Germline V CDR1 and CDR2: SGHTA, FQGNSA. Here the CDR3 DNA reads TGTGCCAGCAGCTTAGGCCGACTAGCGGAGCTCAATGAGCAGTTCTTC. This sequence encodes CASSLGRLAELNEQFF.

In this sample, this clonotype turned up a few times. V gene TRBV3-1 combines with J gene TRBJ2-7; D is possibly TRBD2 (6 bases). Germline V CDR1 and CDR2: LGHDT, YNNKEL (reference sequence). The CDR3 is made up of 16 amino acids. V was trimmed by 0 bases and J by 3 bases, leaving 15 bases between them. This CDR3 reads CASSQEGRESIYEQYF. CDR3 bases: TGTGCCAGCAGCCAAGAGGGACGGGAGAGTATCTACGAGCAGTACTTC.

This clonotype was seen ten or more times. The gene calls are TRBV7-6 and TRBJ2-7; D is perhaps TRBD1 (5 bases). This CDR3 has 14 residues. V was clipped by 5 bases and J by 3 bases, with 14 bases between them. Germline V gene data show CDR1 as SGHVS and CDR2 as FNYEAQ. CDR3 DNA: TGTGCCAGCAGCCAGGACAATGAGTACTACGAGCAGTACTTC. This translates into CASSQDNEYYEQYF.

This clonotype was counted at least ten times. This rearrangement joins TRBV7-9 to TRBJ2-1, with 9 positions matching TRBD2. Trimming at V came to 6 bases and at J to 8 bases, leaving 5 bases not matched to a gene. Germline V gene sequence: CDR1 SEHNR, CDR2 FQNEAQ (reference sequence). The CDR3 runs 13 residues. The CDR3 here is CASRRAGGDEQFF. CDR3 sequence (DNA): TGTGCCAGCAGAAGAGCGGGAGGAGATGAGCAGTTCTTC.

This clonotype was detected ten times or more. The chain is built from TRBV5-6 and TRBJ2-7, with TRBD2 matching over 11 bases. The CDR3 covers 15 residues. CDR1 and CDR2 (germline): SGHDT, YYEEEE. The V and J ends lost 4 bases and 3 bases, in that order; junction bases with no gene match: 6. This CDR3 reads CASSTATSGIYEQYF. In nucleotides, the CDR3 is TGTGCCAGCAGCACTGCGACTAGCGGGATCTACGAGCAGTACTTC.

This clonotype was seen repeatedly, ten times or more. V usage is TRBV10-3 and J usage is TRBJ2-2, with D maybe TRBD2 (6 bases). The CDR3 loop spans 16 amino acids. Germline V gene lookup returns CDR1 ENHRY and CDR2 SYGVKD. Trimming shortened V by 6 bases and J by 5 bases, and 19 bases separated the two germline ends. The CDR3 region is CAISGAGSGRTGELFF. The CDR3 region has the DNA TGTGCCATCAGCGGGGCGGGGTCCGGCAGAACCGGGGAGCTGTTTTTT.

V gene TRBV6-1 combines with J gene TRBJ1-2; D not certain. The germline CDR1 and CDR2 sequences are MNHNS and SASEGT. The CDR3 has 15 amino acids. The V and J ends lost 1 base and 3 bases respectively, with 12 bases between them. The CDR3, as DNA: TGTGCCAGCAGTGAAGTTGGAGACAACTACTATGGCTACACCTTC. Translated, it gives CASSEVGDNYYGYTF.

This clonotype was observed many times. The chain carries TRBV19 and TRBJ2-7; TRBD2 matches at 7 bases. Trimming cost V 9 bases and J 4 bases; bases outside gene matches: 9. Germline V lookup: CDR1 LNHDA, CDR2 SQIVND (reference sequence). There are 13 residues in the CDR3. In DNA form, the CDR3 reads TGTGCCAGCGGACCGGGGGGAGGTTACGAGCAGTACTTC. This gives the protein CASGPGGGYEQYF.

This clonotype has ten or more counts. This rearrangement joins TRBV12-3 or TRBV12-4 to TRBJ2-1, with 7 bases identical to TRBD1. This CDR3 contains 14 residues. With 4 bases clipped from V and 8 bases from J, the junction kept 8 bases outside the gene matches. The CDR3 nucleotides are TGTGCCAGCAGTTCCACGACAGGGTGGGATGAGCAGTTCTTC. Translated: CASSSTTGWDEQFF.

This clonotype has ten or more counts. V usage is TRBV6-5 and J usage is TRBJ1-2; 8 bases map to TRBD1. The CDR3 totals 16 residues. V lost 6 bases, J lost 4 bases, and 13 bases stayed unmatched. Germline values: CDR1 MNHEY, CDR2 SVGAGI. CDR3 DNA: TGTGCCAGCAGGGCGCCCCAGGGGGCGCAGGGCTATGGCTACACCTTC. This encodes CASRAPQGAQGYGYTF.

There are a few counts of this clonotype. The chain recombines TRBV27 with TRBJ2-6; 8 nucleotides match TRBD1. CDR3 length: 16 residues. Trimming took 3 bases from V and 4 from J; bases not matched to a gene: 5. Germline CDR1 reads MNHEY; CDR2 reads SMNVEV (reference sequence). The chain's CDR3 is CASSFQGAGGANVLTF. The CDR3 DNA sequence: TGTGCCAGCAGTTTCCAGGGGGCGGGAGGGGCCAACGTCCTGACTTTC. The variable domain in full, completed from reference TRBV27 and TRBJ2-6, reads EAQVTQNPRYLITVTGKKLTVTCSQNMNHEYMSWYRQDPGLGLRQIYYSMNVEVTDKGDVPEGYKVSRKEKRNFPLILESPSPNQTSLYFCASSFQGAGGANVLTFGAGSRLTVL.

The table lists this clonotype with many counts. The CDR3 region has the DNA TGTGCCAGCAGCCCCGGACAGGGAGAGTACAATGAGCAGTTCTTC. Translating gives CASSPGQGEYNEQFF. The chain combines TRBV27 with TRBJ2-1; 8 bases match TRBD1. CDR1 is MNHEY, CDR2 SMNVEV, per germline (reference sequence). Germline trimming cut 6 bases from V and 4 bases from J; bases unmatched to any gene: 8. The CDR3 loop spans 15 amino acids.

This clonotype was found a few times. The V gene is TRBV4-3, the J gene TRBJ2-1; D is uncertain. Germline V gene lookup returns CDR1 LGHNA and CDR2 YSLEER. With 1 base removed from V and 3 bases from J, the gap between germline ends came to 10 bases. There are 15 residues in the CDR3. The CDR3 region is CASSQAMGIYNEQFF. The CDR3 DNA is TGCGCCAGCAGCCAAGCCATGGGAATCTACAATGAGCAGTTCTTC.

This clonotype appeared many times. V is TRBV20-1 and J is TRBJ2-1, with D possibly TRBD2 on 7 matching bases. The CDR3 totals 14 residues. Trimming left V 6 bases short and J 2 bases short, with 14 bases between. Germline V gene sequence: CDR1 DFQATT, CDR2 SNEGSKA (reference sequence). The CDR3 DNA reads as TGCAGTGCCGAGGGGGGGATCGCCTACAATGAGCAGTTCTTC. Protein sequence: CSAEGGIAYNEQFF.

This clonotype was counted at least ten times. The chain couples TRBV27 to TRBJ2-3; TRBD1 aligns across 8 bases. Trimming at V came to 6 bases and at J to 4 bases, leaving 3 bases not matched to a gene. The CDR3 spans 13 residues. From germline, CDR1 is MNHEY and CDR2 SMNVEV (reference sequence). This chain's CDR3 is CASSPGGADTQYF. CDR3 coding DNA: TGTGCCAGCAGCCCAGGGGGCGCAGATACGCAGTATTTT.

The sample holds many counts of this clonotype. The chain employs TRBV6-2 or TRBV6-3 and TRBJ2-7, with 12 bases fitting TRBD2. This CDR3 has 14 amino acids. Germline V gives CDR1 MNHEY, CDR2 SVGEGT. The trim removed 2 bases at V and 5 bases at J, leaving 1 base unmatched. The chain's CDR3 is CASSYGTSGHEQYF. CDR3 nucleotides: TGTGCCAGCAGTTACGGGACTAGCGGGCACGAGCAGTACTTC.

In its sample, this clonotype was seen many times. The rearrangement uses TRBV10-2 and TRBJ2-5; the D call may be TRBD1 or TRBD2 (6 bases each). Germline CDR1 reads WSHSY; CDR2 reads SAAADI. The CDR3 loop spans 13 amino acids. Trimming took off 2 bases at V and 4 bases at J, with 8 bases between the two ends. CDR3 residues: CASSEGGLETQYF. The CDR3 nucleotides read TGCGCCAGCAGTGAGGGGGGGCTAGAGACCCAGTACTTC.

This chain connects TRBV7-8 to TRBJ2-7; D is perhaps TRBD2 (5 bases). CDR1 is SGHVS, CDR2 FQNEAQ, per germline. V was clipped by 1 base and J by 6 bases, with 16 bases between them. CDR3 length: 15 amino acids. Here the CDR3 reads CASSLGAGLSGEQYF. The CDR3 DNA follows: TGTGCCAGCAGCTTAGGGGCGGGTCTAAGTGGCGAGCAGTACTTC.

This chain uses TRBV5-4 with TRBJ1-2; 7 nucleotides match TRBD1. The CDR3 totals 16 residues. Germline V gene lookup returns CDR1 SGHNT and CDR2 YYREEE (reference sequence). The ends lost 1 base at V and 6 bases at J; junction bases unmatched: 12. The CDR3 is CASSLPGGGEIDGYTF. The DNA of the CDR3 is TGTGCCAGCAGCTTGCCAGGGGGAGGGGAAATCGATGGCTACACCTTC.

This clonotype was observed at least ten times. V gene TRBV12-3 or TRBV12-4 combines with J gene TRBJ1-5; TRBD1 might be the D (6 bases). The CDR3 consists of 17 residues. V lost 0 bases, J lost 0 bases, and 12 bases lay in between. CDR3 sequence (DNA): TGTGCCAGCAGTTTAGCGGGGGCGACAGTTAGCAATCAGCCCCAGCATTTT. Encoded protein: CASSLAGATVSNQPQHF.